The 4 T cell receptor beta chains in this list originate from one sample, sequenced in a study of T cells in Graves' hyperthyroidism and ophthalmopathy. It was RNA transcripts that yielded the amplified TCR beta CDR3 regions. A set of HTBI primers served as the primers for a first-round RT-PCR of the TCR CDR3. TCRdb reanalysed the multiplex PCR reads using MiXCR and keeps one entry per CDR3 protein. The repertoire holds roughly 350,000 distinct CDR3 sequences, approximately 13% seen once, with 20% to 25% in the top ten. Sequences were obtained from blood. The source is a woman between 25 and 40 years old with Graves' hyperthyroidism.

In its sample, this clonotype was seen many times. The chain employs TRBV24-1 and TRBJ1-6, with D possibly matching TRBD1 (5 bases). Trimming left V 12 bases short and J 7 bases short, with 18 bases between. The CDR3 extends over 14 amino acids. The germline gives CDR1 KGHDR, CDR2 SFDVKD. CDR3 coding DNA: TGTGCCCCCCGCCCCCCGGGACGGAATTCACCCCTCCACTTT. The encoded protein is CAPRPPGRNSPLHF.

The chain is built from TRBV6-1 and TRBJ1-2; D is ambiguous. This CDR3 comprises 14 residues. Trimming shortened V by 1 base and J by 4 bases, and 10 bases separated the two germline ends. Germline V CDR1 and CDR2: MNHNS, SASEGT. CDR3 nucleotide sequence: TGTGCCAGCAGTGAAGGGGCGGTAACCTATGGCTACACCTTC. Translated, it gives CASSEGAVTYGYTF.

The chain recombines TRBV2 with TRBJ2-1; D may be TRBD2 (7 bases). With 7 bases removed from V and 9 bases from J, the gap between germline ends came to 28 bases. In germline, CDR1 is SNHLY, CDR2 FYNNEI. There are 17 residues in the CDR3. Here the CDR3 DNA reads TGTGCCAGCACCGAAAGGGTAGGAGGGAGGGGGTTAGGTGAGCAGTTCTTC. It yields the protein CASTERVGGRGLGEQFF.

This chain connects TRBV18 to TRBJ1-4, with 8 bases fitting TRBD1. After removal of 2 bases from V and 4 bases from J, the junction contained 9 bases not matched to a gene. This CDR3 is 17 amino acids long. CDR1 and CDR2 from the germline V gene are KGHSH and LQKENI. CDR3: CASSPVIQGADNEKLFF. CDR3 DNA sequence: TGTGCCAGCTCACCAGTTATCCAGGGGGCAGATAATGAAAAACTGTTTTTT.